A single sample gave rise to the 4 T cell receptor beta chains below, sequenced in a study of cytomegalovirus exposure and HLA in healthy donors. The PCR used 60 Vbeta and 13 Jbeta primers. Sequencing used immunoSEQ multiplex PCR; TCRdb keeps in-frame clones, though not all of them. This table has about 160,000 clones, about 75% appearing once. Material: PBMCs. The receptor set was obtained from a female donor in good health and CMV-seronegative.

CDR3 amino acids: CASSPGQGAGNEQFF. The CDR3 DNA reads TGTGCCAGCAGCCCGGGACAGGGGGCCGGGAATGAGCAGTTCTTC. V usage is TRBV9 and J usage is TRBJ2-1; TRBD1 agrees at 12 bases. Germline CDR1 is SGDLS and CDR2 is YYNGEE. The V segment lost 4 bases and the J segment 7 bases; nucleotides outside the gene matches: 6. This CDR3 is 15 amino acids long.

This clone appeared once. The chain is built from TRBV6-1 and TRBJ1-2; tentatively, D is TRBD1 (5 bases). The CDR3 is made up of 15 amino acids. CDR1 is MNHNS and CDR2 is SASEGT in the germline V gene. V was pared by 3 bases and J by 7 bases, with 18 bases between. This chain's CDR3 is CASSEVDGREGGYTF. CDR3 coding DNA: TGTGCCAGCAGTGAGGTCGATGGCAGGGAGGGTGGCTACACCTTC.

The genes are TRBV19 and TRBJ2-2; 7 nucleotides align to TRBD1. CDR3 length: 14 amino acids. After removal of 6 bases from V and 3 bases from J, the junction contained 4 bases not matched to a gene. Per germline, CDR1 LNHDA and CDR2 SQIVND (reference sequence). The CDR3 DNA sequence: TGTGCCAGTAGCGGACAGGAGTACACCGGGGAGCTGTTTTTT. Translation: CASSGQEYTGELFF.

This sequence joins TRBV7-2 and TRBJ2-1, with 7 bases identical to TRBD2. The J segment lost 5 bases and the V segment lost 3 bases, leaving 7 bases of the junction unmatched. This CDR3 is 15 amino acids long. Germline loops: CDR1 SGHTA, CDR2 FQGNSA. CDR3 residues: CASSFVSSGNNEQFF. CDR3 in DNA: TGTGCCAGCAGCTTTGTGTCTAGCGGCAACAATGAGCAGTTCTTC. Complete variable domain (other parts from reference TRBV7-2 and TRBJ2-1): GAGVSQSPSNKVTEKGKDVELRCDPISGHTALYWYRQSLGQGLEFLIYFQGNSAPDKSGLPSDRFSAERTGGSVSTLTIQRTQQEDSAVYLCASSFVSSGNNEQFFGPGTRLTVL.